This T cell receptor (beta chain) is from a study of cytomegalovirus exposure and HLA in healthy donors. There are 16 residues in the CDR3. From germline, CDR1 is LGHNA and CDR2 YNFKEQ. Trimming at V came to 1 base and at J to 9 bases, leaving 6 bases not matched to a gene. Study observations and caveats: Cytomegalovirus association was listed for approximately 150 TCR beta chains. Relative to the roughly 640-donor mean, N-insertions were reportedly fewer in an Asian-associated ancestry cluster in a later analysis.

As regards this clone: Its cognate antigen is unknown.

Researchers ran the PCR with 60 Vbeta and 13 Jbeta primers. Clones were sequenced by immunoSEQ multiplex PCR, and TCRdb holds only the in-frame ones, with some missing. Of a few hundred thousand clones detected, around nine tenths appear once; the ten largest clones hold roughly 0.99%. This TCR was sampled from a young woman in good health and CMV-seronegative. The chain employs TRBV4-2 and TRBJ2-1; 13 nucleotides line up with TRBD2. Source material: PBMCs. This chain's CDR3 is CASSQGGLAGSSEQFF. The CDR3 DNA is TGTGCCAGCAGCCAAGGGGGACTAGCGGGGTCTTCTGAGCAGTTCTTC.